The source of this T cell receptor beta chain is a study of T cell clusters in autoimmune cytopenias. TRB was amplified by touch-down multiplex PCR, primer pools A and B combined. No DNA is given; TCRdb re-called the multiplex PCR reads and lists each CDR3 protein once. The sample table sets out about 15,000 distinct CDR3 sequences. TRB was amplified from around 250 ng of peripheral blood genomic DNA per sample. The same sample was also used in a study of T cell repertoires in aging, cancer and after chemotherapy.

The source material was peripheral blood. The clonotype originates from a human donor in good health.

The CDR3 loop reads CASSRREIGTQYF. The chain has TRBV7-9 and TRBJ2-3; TCRdb's D gene call, TRBD2, goes unchecked for lack of DNA. The CDR3 totals 13 residues. Germline-derived CDR1 and CDR2 are SEHNR and FQNEAQ (reference sequence).